The present T cell receptor beta chain was sequenced within a study of cytomegalovirus exposure and HLA in healthy donors. Study outcomes and limitations: TCR beta chain V- and J-gene trimming was linked, in a later analysis, to a missense variant in DCLRE1C. It was fewer than 200 TCR beta chains that were listed as cytomegalovirus-associated.

Germline-derived CDR1 and CDR2 are GTSNPN and SVGIG (reference sequence). The V and J ends lost 2 bases and 7 bases respectively, with 18 bases between them. This CDR3 is built from 16 residues. Points on this clone: Its antigen is not known.

The PCR ran on 60 Vbeta and 13 Jbeta primers. Only in-frame clones appear in the TCRdb table, and some are missing; sequencing was by immunoSEQ multiplex PCR. The sample includes around 170,000 clones, about four fifths of them seen just once. The chain has TRBV30 and TRBJ1-6; possibly TRBD1 for D (6 bases). This sequence was found in a woman between 45 and 60 years old in good health and CMV-seropositive. The specimen was PBMCs. The DNA for the CDR3 is TGTGCCTGGAGTCCAATTGGGGGCTCTTCCAATTCACCCCTCCACTTT. Translating gives CAWSPIGGSSNSPLHF.